The 17 T cell receptor beta chains below all came from one sample that was sequenced in a study of blood T cell repertoires in COVID-19. Data came from immunoSEQ multiplex PCR; TCRdb stores just in-frame clones and leaves some out. The top ten hold roughly 15% of the sample, which has around 16,000 clones, around 80% seen once. Sequencing used peripheral blood. The source of these receptors is a human donor in a cohort sampled during active COVID-19.

The chain carries TRBV4-3 and TRBJ1-2; TRBD1 aligns across 9 bases. Germline V gene sequence: CDR1 LGHNA, CDR2 YSLEER. The ends lost 2 bases at V and 5 bases at J; junction bases unmatched: 3. The CDR3 runs to 14 residues. This CDR3 is CASSQPGTGYGYTF. Written as DNA, the CDR3 is TGCGCCAGCAGCCAACCCGGGACAGGGTATGGCTACACCTTC.

The V call is TRBV28, the J call TRBJ2-7, with 7 bases identical to TRBD2. This CDR3 has 14 residues. With V trimmed by 10 bases and J by 2 bases, 11 bases remained unmatched. Germline V gene data show CDR1 as MDHEN and CDR2 as SYDVKM. The CDR3: CATSRVAGAYEQYF. DNA of the CDR3: TGTGCCACGAGCAGGGTGGCGGGGGCCTACGAGCAGTACTTC. The full variable domain, with the rest looked up from reference TRBV28 and TRBJ2-7, is DVKVTQSSRYLVKRTGEKVFLECVQDMDHENMFWYRQDPGLGLRLIYFSYDVKMKEKGDIPEGYSVSREKKERFSLILESASTNQTSMYLCATSRVAGAYEQYFGPGTRLTVT.

This CDR3 reads CASSLGPSSYNEQFF. The CDR3, as DNA: TGTGCCAGCAGCTTAGGTCCTAGCTCCTACAATGAGCAGTTCTTC. V is TRBV7-3 and J is TRBJ2-1; D gene ambiguous. CDR3 length: 15 amino acids. The germline V and J ends were trimmed by 2 bases and 0 bases, with 8 bases remaining between them. Germline-derived CDR1 and CDR2 are SGHTA and FQGTGA.

The chain combines TRBV19 with TRBJ2-5, with 13 bases that match TRBD2. From germline, CDR1 is LNHDA and CDR2 SQIVND (reference sequence). V lost 4 bases and J lost 1; bases outside the gene matches: 0. This CDR3 contains 15 residues. CDR3 sequence reads: CASSRTSGSQETQYF. For the CDR3, the DNA is TGTGCCAGTAGTAGGACTAGCGGGAGCCAAGAGACCCAGTACTTC. The whole variable domain, filled in from reference TRBV19 and TRBJ2-5, reads DGGITQSPKYLFRKEGQNVTLSCEQNLNHDAMYWYRQDPGQGLRLIYYSQIVNDFQKGDIAEGYSVSREKKESFPLTVTSAQKNPTAFYLCASSRTSGSQETQYFGPGTRLLVL.

V and J are TRBV12-3 or TRBV12-4 and TRBJ2-7; 9 nucleotides agree with TRBD1. Trimming took 3 bases from V and 6 from J; bases not matched to a gene: 3. The CDR3 runs to 13 residues. The CDR3 loop is CASSFGTGSEQYF. CDR3 in DNA: TGTGCCAGCAGTTTTGGGACAGGGTCCGAGCAGTACTTC.

The V call is TRBV5-4, the J call TRBJ2-6; possible D gene TRBD1, 5 bases. V was shortened by 0 bases and J by 4 bases, with 8 bases between the two germline ends. Per germline, CDR1 SGHNT and CDR2 YYREEE (reference sequence). The CDR3 sequence is 15 residues long. CDR3 nucleotides: TGTGCCAGCAGCTTGGGGGGCGCCGGGGCCAACGTCCTGACTTTC. Residues: CASSLGGAGANVLTF.

This chain connects TRBV30 to TRBJ1-2; TRBD1 is a possible D gene (5 bases). The CDR3 covers 13 residues. Trimming stripped 0 bases from V and 8 bases from J, with 13 bases between. In germline, CDR1 is GTSNPN, CDR2 SVGIG (reference sequence). As DNA, the CDR3 is TGTGCCTGGAGTGTATTTTTGGACAACGGCTACACCTTC. Its translation: CAWSVFLDNGYTF.

The rearrangement joins TRBV19 to TRBJ1-6; unclear D gene. Germline V lookup: CDR1 LNHDA, CDR2 SQIVND (reference sequence). V lost 7 bases and J lost 0, with 10 bases in between. This CDR3 has 15 residues. The CDR3 DNA is TGTGCCAGTACCGAAAGGAGCTCCTATAATTCACCCCTCCACTTT. Translation: CASTERSSYNSPLHF.

The V gene is TRBV9, the J gene TRBJ2-7; a possible D gene is TRBD2 (6 bases). The V gene's germline CDR1 is SGDLS and CDR2 YYNGEE. V lost 4 bases to trimming and J lost 3 bases, with 17 bases between them. This CDR3 contains 15 residues. The DNA for the CDR3 is TGTGCCAGCAGCCCCACCGGGACTCTAGGCTACGAGCAGTACTTC. This translates into CASSPTGTLGYEQYF.

V usage is TRBV28 and J usage is TRBJ2-7; D ambiguous. This CDR3 region has 12 residues. The germline CDR1 and CDR2 sequences are MDHEN and SYDVKM. V lost 6 bases and J 0 bases, leaving 6 bases between the germline ends. The CDR3 coding sequence is TGTGCCAGCAGGAGTAGCTCCTACGAGCAGTACTTC. This codes for CASRSSSYEQYF.

The CDR3 nucleotides are TGTGCCAGCAGCTTGGGCCGGGACAGTCTCTATGGCTACACCTTC. Translating gives CASSLGRDSLYGYTF. The chain uses TRBV5-4 and TRBJ1-2, with 7 bases identical to TRBD1. The V and J ends lost 0 bases and 4 bases, in that order; junction bases with no gene match: 6. There are 15 residues in the CDR3. Germline loops: CDR1 SGHNT, CDR2 YYREEE (reference sequence). Looking up the rest from reference TRBV5-4 and TRBJ1-2 gives the full variable domain: ETGVTQSPTHLIKTRGQQVTLRCSSQSGHNTVSWYQQALGQGPQFIFQYYREEENGRGNFPPRFSGLQFPNYSSELNVNALELDDSALYLCASSLGRDSLYGYTFGSGTRLTVV.

The CDR3 DNA reads as TGTGCCAGCAGTGAAAGGGGCACTGAAGCTTTCTTT. It is translated as CASSERGTEAFF. The chain combines TRBV6-1 with TRBJ1-1; D may be TRBD1 (5 bases). Germline V lookup: CDR1 MNHNS, CDR2 SASEGT. The CDR3 totals 12 residues. V gave up 2 bases and J gave up 4 bases, with 5 bases separating them.

The chain recombines TRBV5-1 with TRBJ2-6; no clear D gene. The germline V and J ends were trimmed by 0 bases and 3 bases, with 10 bases remaining between them. CDR1 is SGHRS and CDR2 is YFSETQ in the germline V gene. This CDR3 contains 16 residues. CDR3 DNA sequence: TGCGCCAGCAGCTTGGGAGCTGAATTTGGGGCCAACGTCCTGACTTTC. Protein product: CASSLGAEFGANVLTF. Supplemented by reference TRBV5-1 and TRBJ2-6, the full variable domain reads KAGVTQTPRYLIKTRGQQVTLSCSPISGHRSVSWYQQTPGQGLQFLFEYFSETQRNKGNFPGRFSGRQFSNSRSEMNVSTLELGDSALYLCASSLGAEFGANVLTFGAGSRLTVL.

This clone has a single count. The CDR3 sequence: CASSQVGSGATEAFF. The CDR3, as DNA: TGTGCCAGCAGCCAAGTCGGATCGGGAGCCACTGAAGCTTTCTTT. V gene TRBV4-2 combines with J gene TRBJ1-1; the D is unclear. Germline V gene lookup returns CDR1 LGHNA and CDR2 YNFKEQ. The CDR3 runs to 15 residues. With 1 base removed from V and 4 bases from J, the gap between germline ends came to 13 bases.

The chain recombines TRBV6-1 with TRBJ2-7; 11 nucleotides line up with TRBD1. Unmatched junction bases numbered 8, after V lost 0 bases and J lost 7 bases. Germline lookup yields CDR1 MNHNS and CDR2 SASEGT. This CDR3 has 16 residues. For the CDR3, the DNA is TGTGCCAGCAGTGAAGCGCTAGGACAGGGGGCGGGGGAGCAGTACTTC. Translating it yields CASSEALGQGAGEQYF.

The chain joins TRBV14 to TRBJ1-1; TRBD1 is a possible D gene (5 bases). The CDR3 spans 15 residues. Germline CDR1 reads SGHDN; CDR2 reads FVKESK. Trimming shortened V by 2 bases and J by 0 bases, and 10 bases separated the two germline ends. The CDR3: CASSQFKGMNTEAFF. CDR3 bases: TGTGCCAGCAGCCAATTTAAGGGGATGAACACTGAAGCTTTCTTT.

The chain joins TRBV2 to TRBJ2-5, with TRBD2 matching 8 bases. Germline trimming cut 4 bases from V and 5 bases from J; bases unmatched to any gene: 9. The CDR3 runs 15 residues. Germline CDR1 reads SNHLY; CDR2 reads FYNNEI. The CDR3 loop reads CASSVGGGRGETQYF. The CDR3 DNA reads as TGTGCCAGCAGTGTCGGGGGGGGGCGCGGTGAGACCCAGTACTTC.